Following are 25 T cell receptor beta chains from one sample sequenced in a study of T cell responses to AZD1222 COVID-19 vaccine. Using immunoSEQ multiplex PCR, the repertoire was profiled, and TCRdb retains in-frame clones only, with some absent. The sample lists approximately 120,000 clones; approximately 88% were seen once. Sequences were derived from peripheral blood, sampled on day 0 of AZD1222 vaccination. The source of these receptors is an adult in good health.

A single count supports this clone. The V gene is TRBV4-2, the J gene TRBJ1-2; D gene ambiguous. CDR1 and CDR2 (germline): LGHNA, YNFKEQ. There are 13 residues in the CDR3. With 0 bases removed from V and 8 bases from J, the gap between germline ends came to 10 bases. The DNA for the CDR3 is TGTGCCAGCAGCCAAGAGGGTCCGGGGGGCTACACCTTC. This codes for CASSQEGPGGYTF.

This chain uses TRBV27 with TRBJ1-5; perhaps TRBD1 as D (5 bases). V lost 8 bases and J lost 0, with 14 bases in between. Germline CDR1 MNHEY, CDR2 SMNVEV (reference sequence). The CDR3 contains 15 residues. CDR3 residues: CASHPGGYSNQPQHF. The DNA of the CDR3 is TGTGCCAGCCATCCTGGGGGGTATAGCAATCAGCCCCAGCATTTT.

This chain links TRBV21-1 with TRBJ1-1. TRBV21-1 is listed as a pseudogene. The CDR3 is made up of 17 amino acids. The CDR3 protein is CASSKGSIHSLGTEAFF. The CDR3, as DNA: TGTGCCAGCAGCAAAGGGTCTATACACTCGTTGGGCACTGAAGCTTTCTTT.

Points on this clone: Distinct nucleotide sequences in the sample also encode this CDR3. V is TRBV2 and J is TRBJ1-1, with D unresolved. The CDR3 is 11 residues long. The germline V and J ends were trimmed by 6 bases and 2 bases, with 4 bases remaining between them. Germline V gene data show CDR1 as SNHLY and CDR2 as FYNNEI. The CDR3 reads CASRLNTEAFF. CDR3 DNA: TGTGCCAGCAGACTTAACACTGAAGCTTTCTTT.

The chain employs TRBV19 and TRBJ1-1; D ambiguous. CDR3 length: 13 residues. Germline CDR1 is LNHDA and CDR2 is SQIVND (reference sequence). The V gene lost 4 bases and the J gene lost 0 bases, with 6 bases spanning the gap. CDR3 sequence: CASSSTMNTEAFF. The CDR3 bases are TGTGCCAGTAGTAGCACCATGAACACTGAAGCTTTCTTT.

This chain uses TRBV9 with TRBJ1-3; 8 bases are a match to TRBD1. This CDR3 region has 15 residues. V shed 4 bases and J 2 bases; nucleotides not matched to a gene: 5. Germline V gives CDR1 SGDLS, CDR2 YYNGEE. The CDR3 spells CASSNQGATGNTIYF. The CDR3 bases are TGTGCCAGCAGCAATCAGGGGGCCACTGGAAACACCATATATTTT. Full variable domain (outside the CDR3, taken from reference TRBV9 and TRBJ1-3): DSGVTQTPKHLITATGQRVTLRCSPRSGDLSVYWYQQSLDQGLQFLIQYYNGEERAKGNILERFSAQQFPDLHSELNLSSLELGDSALYFCASSNQGATGNTIYFGEGSWLTVV.

This clone turned up a few times. The chain carries TRBV3-1 (or the pseudogene TRBV3-2) and TRBJ1-2; 7 bases match TRBD1. The CDR3 runs 17 residues. The J segment lost 4 bases and the V segment lost 1 base, leaving 12 bases of the junction unmatched. CDR1 is LGHDT and CDR2 is YNNKEL in the germline V gene (reference sequence). The CDR3 loop is CASSQAPDRKGTYGYTF. DNA for the CDR3: TGTGCCAGCAGCCAAGCTCCGGACAGGAAAGGAACCTATGGCTACACCTTC.

The CDR3 is CASSLGPNYGYTF. CDR3 nucleotide sequence: TGTGCCAGCAGTTTAGGACCTAACTATGGCTACACCTTC. The V and J genes are TRBV12-3 or TRBV12-4 and TRBJ1-2; D not resolved. The CDR3 loop spans 13 amino acids. The V end was cut by 1 base, the J end by 0 bases, with 3 bases between.

This sequence joins TRBV7-6 and TRBJ2-5, with 8 bases that match TRBD1. The CDR3 is 16 residues long. Germline CDR1 and CDR2: SGHVS and FNYEAQ. Losses at the gene ends were 1 base for V and 4 bases for J; bases not matched to a gene: 8. The CDR3 loop reads CASSLEAGGVGETQYF. DNA of the CDR3: TGTGCCAGCAGCTTAGAAGCAGGGGGCGTGGGAGAGACCCAGTACTTC.

V and J are TRBV7-9 and TRBJ2-1; perhaps TRBD2 as D (5 bases). CDR1 is SEHNR and CDR2 is FQNEAQ in the germline V gene (reference sequence). This CDR3 region has 13 residues. Trimming removed 3 bases from V and 6 bases from J, with 9 bases in between. CDR3 nucleotides: TGTGCCAGCAGCTTTAGGCTAGCCAATGAGCAGTTCTTC. Encoded protein: CASSFRLANEQFF.

Turning to this clone: The junction and the germline gene differ at one end; a read error may be behind it. The gene calls are TRBV5-1 and TRBJ2-7; possible D gene TRBD1, 6 bases. The CDR3 covers 17 residues. Germline lookup yields CDR1 SGHRS and CDR2 YFSETQ. CDR3: CASSPDPPGHSSSEQYF. The CDR3 nucleotides are TGCGCCAGCAGCCCTGATCCCCCGGGACACTCCTCCTCCGAGCAGTACTTC.

The DNA of the CDR3 is TGTGCCAGCAGATCTCAGGGGGCGTCCGGGGAGCTGTTTTTT. This gives the protein CASRSQGASGELFF. The V and J genes are TRBV7-2 and TRBJ2-2; 8 nucleotides agree with TRBD1. CDR1 and CDR2 from the germline V gene are SGHTA and FQGNSA. J was trimmed by 6 bases and V by 6 bases; bases with no gene match: 6. The CDR3 runs 14 residues.

This chain joins TRBV28 and TRBJ1-4; D gene uncertain. This CDR3 is 15 amino acids long. The germline V and J ends were trimmed by 1 base and 7 bases, with 13 bases remaining between them. Germline V gene lookup returns CDR1 MDHEN and CDR2 SYDVKM. CDR3 residues: CASSLYQRGGEKLFF. In DNA, the CDR3 is TGTGCCAGCAGTTTATATCAGCGCGGCGGTGAAAAACTGTTTTTT.

Points on this clone: Other DNA sequences of this sample code for an identical CDR3. The rearrangement joins TRBV9 to TRBJ1-1, with TRBD1 as a possible D gene (5 bases). Germline values: CDR1 SGDLS, CDR2 YYNGEE. The CDR3 runs 13 residues. Trimming took 3 bases from V and 0 from J, leaving 6 bases between them. CDR3 region: CASSATVNTEAFF. As DNA, the CDR3 is TGTGCCAGCAGCGCGACAGTGAACACTGAAGCTTTCTTT.

The rearrangement joins TRBV4-1 to TRBJ2-2; 9 bases are a match to TRBD1. Germline V gives CDR1 MGHRA, CDR2 YSYEKL. The V and J ends lost 4 bases and 5 bases, in that order; junction bases with no gene match: 8. CDR3 length: 16 residues. Here the CDR3 reads CASSLAGQGSTGELFF. CDR3 nucleotide sequence: TGCGCCAGCAGCCTCGCGGGACAGGGAAGTACCGGGGAGCTGTTTTTT.

This clone was recorded a few times. CDR3 loop: CASSTQTANYGYTF. Here the CDR3 DNA reads TGTGCCAGCAGTACTCAGACAGCTAACTATGGCTACACCTTC. The chain links TRBV28 to TRBJ1-2, with D tentatively TRBD1 (5 bases). Germline V CDR1 and CDR2: MDHEN, SYDVKM. The CDR3 runs 14 residues. The V gene lost 5 bases and the J gene lost 0 bases, with 10 bases spanning the gap.

The J gene is TRBJ2-2, the V gene TRBV7-2; 8 nucleotides agree with TRBD1. Trimming at V came to 6 bases and at J to 2 bases, leaving 11 bases not matched to a gene. The V gene's germline CDR1 is SGHTA and CDR2 FQGNSA. The CDR3 is made up of 17 amino acids. For the CDR3, the DNA is TGTGCCAGCAGGGAACAGGGGGGATATGTCAACACCGGGGAGCTGTTTTTT. It translates to CASREQGGYVNTGELFF.

This clone was counted once. V usage is TRBV12-3 or TRBV12-4 and J usage is TRBJ2-1; the match to TRBD2 covers 10 bases. After removal of 7 bases from V and 15 bases from J, the junction contained 9 bases not matched to a gene. This CDR3 is built from 12 residues. The CDR3 loop is CASTGWGLARFF. CDR3 nucleotide sequence: TGTGCCAGCACCGGATGGGGACTAGCGAGGTTCTTC.

The V gene is TRBV4-1, the J gene TRBJ2-7, with D maybe TRBD1 (6 bases). V was trimmed by 0 bases and J by 2 bases, leaving 8 bases between them. The CDR3 totals 14 residues. CDR1 MGHRA and CDR2 YSYEKL come from the germline V gene. The CDR3 sequence is CASSQETGTYEQYF. The CDR3 DNA reads TGCGCCAGCAGCCAAGAAACAGGGACCTACGAGCAGTACTTC.

In its sample, this clone was seen a few times. The genes are TRBV6-6 and TRBJ1-2, with D perhaps matching TRBD1 (5 bases). Germline V gene sequence: CDR1 MNHNY, CDR2 SVGAGI (reference sequence). The CDR3 is 13 residues long. The germline V and J ends were trimmed by 8 bases and 8 bases, with 18 bases remaining between them. CDR3: CASSWGRSEGYTF. CDR3 in DNA: TGTGCCAGCTCCTGGGGCCGTTCAGAGGGCTACACCTTC.

The chain is built from TRBV7-2 and TRBJ1-2, with D possibly TRBD1 on 6 matching bases. There are 14 residues in the CDR3. From germline, CDR1 is SGHTA and CDR2 FQGNSA. V lost 5 bases and J lost 2, with 12 bases in between. The CDR3 loop reads CASSLTGLNYGYTF. The CDR3 DNA sequence: TGTGCCAGCAGCCTTACAGGGCTCAACTATGGCTACACCTTC. Full variable domain (remainder filled in from reference TRBV7-2 and TRBJ1-2): GAGVSQSPSNKVTEKGKDVELRCDPISGHTALYWYRQSLGQGLEFLIYFQGNSAPDKSGLPSDRFSAERTGGSVSTLTIQRTQQEDSAVYLCASSLTGLNYGYTFGSGTRLTVV.

The sample holds a few counts of this clone. This sequence joins TRBV24-1 and TRBJ1-2; D gene unclear. Looked up from germline, CDR1 is KGHDR and CDR2 is SFDVKD. Trimming stripped 2 bases from V and 4 bases from J, with 7 bases between. This CDR3 comprises 13 residues. CDR3 loop: CATSDSGTYGYTF. The CDR3 DNA sequence: TGTGCCACCAGTGATTCCGGAACCTATGGCTACACCTTC.

The chain combines TRBV19 with TRBJ1-1, with D possibly being TRBD1 (5 bases). Trimming shortened V by 0 bases and J by 9 bases, and 17 bases separated the two germline ends. The germline V gene encodes CDR1 LNHDA and CDR2 SQIVND (reference sequence). This CDR3 is 15 amino acids long. The CDR3 here is CASSIDHGQGGKAFF. CDR3 DNA: TGTGCCAGTAGTATAGATCACGGCCAGGGCGGTAAAGCTTTCTTT.

The table lists this clone with a count of one. V and J are TRBV6-5 and TRBJ2-2, with D uncertain. This CDR3 has 14 amino acids. In germline, CDR1 is MNHEY, CDR2 SVGAGI. Between the trimmed V and J ends, which lost 7 bases and 0 bases, there was a span of 9 bases. CDR3 in DNA: TGTGCCAGCATACAGCGACCGAACACCGGGGAGCTGTTTTTT. The encoded protein is CASIQRPNTGELFF.

The chain is built from TRBV5-6 and TRBJ2-7; 9 bases are shared with TRBD1. The CDR3 sequence is 13 residues long. J lost 6 bases, V lost 8 bases, and 9 bases had no gene match. The germline CDR1 and CDR2 sequences are SGHDT and YYEEEE. CDR3: CASASSGQGEQYF. Written as DNA, the CDR3 is TGTGCCAGTGCATCTTCGGGACAGGGCGAGCAGTACTTC.